This T cell receptor (beta chain) came from a study of metastatic and nonmetastatic thyroid tumors. At the level of the study: Repertoires were compared across blood and tumor or nodule tissue from malignant and benign thyroid patients.

Germline CDR1 and CDR2: GTSNPN and SVGIG (reference sequence). V trimming: 0 bases; J trimming: 4 bases; junction bases outside the gene matches: 3. The CDR3 is made up of 14 amino acids. Using MiXCR, TCRdb re-called clones from the PCR reads. In the table there are over 25,000 clones, about a sixth of which are singletons. None of the patients had undergone any treatment ahead of thyroid surgery. This clone was seen ten or more times. The rearrangement links TRBV30 to TRBJ2-5, with 9 bases identical to TRBD2. The sequencing input was blood. The source is a female donor with papillary thyroid cancer or a benign thyroid nodule (not recorded which). Some clones in this sample may be carry-over from other donors' samples. The CDR3 DNA reads TGTGCCTGGAGTGTACTTAGCGGGGGAGAGACCCAGTACTTC. Translation: CAWSVLSGGETQYF.